Below are 26 T cell receptor beta chains sequenced from a single sample in a study of T cell repertoires in cytomegalovirus infection. These receptors' antigens are unknown. TCRdb recomputed calls from the reads with MiXCR, one row per CDR3 protein. This repertoire shows 68,000 or so distinct CDR3 sequences, 22% found once; its top ten account for almost 80%. What was sequenced was PBMCs, sequenced either directly or after in vitro stimulation (not recorded which). Receptors were obtained from a human donor in good health (CMV status not recorded). Some clones in this sample may be carry-over from other donors' samples.

There are a few counts of this clonotype. The rearrangement uses TRBV4-2 and TRBJ2-2, with 12 bases that match TRBD2. Trimming removed 0 bases from V and 5 bases from J; junction bases left unmatched: 4. The CDR3 is 17 residues long. In germline, CDR1 is LGHNA, CDR2 YNFKEQ. In DNA form, the CDR3 reads TGTGCCAGCAGCCAAGACTTACTAGCGGGAGGTACCGGGGAGCTGTTTTTT. It encodes CASSQDLLAGGTGELFF.

V gene TRBV9 combines with J gene TRBJ2-2; D gene uncertain. Trimming stripped 4 bases from V and 0 bases from J, with 10 bases between. Germline loops: CDR1 SGDLS, CDR2 YYNGEE. The CDR3 runs to 15 residues. This chain's CDR3 is CASSPSQANTGELFF. CDR3 sequence (DNA): TGTGCCAGCAGCCCATCTCAGGCGAACACCGGGGAGCTGTTTTTT.

This clonotype was observed a few times. The chain has TRBV5-4 and TRBJ1-4; D call uncertain. There are 14 residues in the CDR3. V lost 4 bases and J lost 0, with 7 bases in between. Germline assignment: CDR1 SGHNT and CDR2 YYREEE (reference sequence). The CDR3 DNA is TGTGCCAGCAGCCTAGGAGCAACTAATGAAAAACTGTTTTTT. As protein: CASSLGATNEKLFF.

V and J are TRBV6-2 or TRBV6-3 and TRBJ2-7; TRBD2 matches 7 bases. Germline CDR1 and CDR2: MNHEY and SVGEGT. There are 12 residues in the CDR3. V shed 3 bases and J 7 bases; nucleotides not matched to a gene: 3. In nucleotides, the CDR3 is TGTGCCAGCAGTTATGCGGGGGAAGAGCAGTACTTC. As protein: CASSYAGEEQYF.

The rearrangement links TRBV2 to TRBJ2-1; 10 positions agree with TRBD2. This CDR3 has 15 amino acids. Germline values: CDR1 SNHLY, CDR2 FYNNEI. J gave up 5 bases and V 3 bases, and 4 bases lay outside the gene matches. The CDR3, as DNA: TGTGCCAGCAGTGAGGGACTAGCGATAGACAATGAGCAGTTCTTC. Translated, it gives CASSEGLAIDNEQFF.

The table lists this clonotype with a few counts. The chain joins TRBV7-8 to TRBJ1-5, with 7 nucleotides matching TRBD1. This CDR3 has 15 amino acids. After removal of 4 bases from V and 4 bases from J, the junction contained 7 bases not matched to a gene. CDR1 is SGHVS and CDR2 is FQNEAQ in the germline V gene. CDR3: CASSYQGGPNQPQHF. The CDR3, as DNA: TGTGCCAGCAGCTATCAGGGGGGACCTAATCAGCCCCAGCATTTT.

To note about this clonotype: This could be a read error, since a much larger clone is one nucleotide away. V usage is TRBV7-2 and J usage is TRBJ2-5, with 8 bases fitting TRBD2. The CDR3 has 16 residues. CDR1 is SGHTA, CDR2 FQGNSA, per germline. The CDR3 spells CVSSRGLALYQETQYF. The CDR3 DNA reads as TGTGTCAGCAGCCGTGGACTAGCACTATACCAAGAGACCCAGTACTTC.

With respect to this clonotype: This may stem from a read error, because a much larger clone lies one nucleotide away. The CDR3 spells CASSISSGNIDTGELFF. CDR3 DNA sequence: TGTGCCAGCAGCATTTCCTCGGGGAATATTGACACCGGGGAGCTGTTTTTT. V is TRBV7-3 and J is TRBJ2-2; D might be TRBD2 (5 bases). The length of the CDR3 is 17 residues. In germline, CDR1 is SGHTA, CDR2 FQGTGA. V was shortened by 5 bases and J by 3 bases, with 19 bases between the two germline ends.

The chain has TRBV11-2 and TRBJ1-2; no reliable D call. This CDR3 has 15 residues. V gave up 4 bases and J gave up 4 bases, with 16 bases separating them. Germline CDR1 and CDR2: SGHAT and FQNNGV. The CDR3 DNA sequence: TGTGCCAGCAGCTCCCCCCTTGTCCCGTTCTATGGCTACACCTTC. This sequence encodes CASSSPLVPFYGYTF.

The rearrangement links TRBV7-9 to TRBJ2-7, with TRBD1 matching 9 bases. V gave up 6 bases and J gave up 6 bases; unmatched junction bases: 6. This CDR3 is 13 amino acids long. CDR1 and CDR2 (germline): SEHNR, FQNEAQ (reference sequence). CDR3 region: CASRPGTGTEQYF. For the CDR3, the DNA is TGTGCCAGCAGACCCGGGACAGGGACCGAGCAGTACTTC. The full variable domain, in which reference TRBV7-9 and TRBJ2-7 provide the parts outside the CDR3, is DTGVSQNPRHKITKRGQNVTFRCDPISEHNRLYWYRQTLGQGPEFLTYFQNEAQLEKSRLLSDRFSAERPKGSFSTLEIQRTEQGDSAMYLCASRPGTGTEQYFGPGTRLTVT.

The chain links TRBV29-1 to TRBJ2-6, with D perhaps matching TRBD1 (6 bases). Trimming removed 6 bases at V and 1 base at J, with 10 bases between. Germline lookup yields CDR1 SQVTM and CDR2 ANQGSEA. The CDR3 has 14 amino acids. CDR3 coding DNA: TGCAGCGTGACTCAGGGGTCTGGGGCCAACGTCCTGACTTTC. It yields the protein CSVTQGSGANVLTF.

The chain uses TRBV5-4 and TRBJ2-3; 7 bases are a match to TRBD2. V lost 7 bases to trimming and J lost 0 bases; unmatched junction nucleotides: 11. The CDR3 contains 16 residues. Per germline, CDR1 SGHNT and CDR2 YYREEE (reference sequence). CDR3 coding DNA: TGTGCCAGCCGACCTCTTAGCGGGTTTAGCACAGATACGCAGTATTTT. It is translated as CASRPLSGFSTDTQYF.

The V call is TRBV12-3 or TRBV12-4, the J call TRBJ2-5; 7 bases are shared with TRBD1. The CDR3 is 14 amino acids. V shed 5 bases, J shed 1 base, and the junction held 4 bases outside the gene matches. CDR3 sequence (DNA): TGTGCCAGCAGTGTCGGGGACAGCCAAGAGACCCAGTACTTC. Its protein is CASSVGDSQETQYF.

This clonotype was counted at least ten times. The chain is built from TRBV2 and TRBJ1-5, with 9 bases matching TRBD1. Germline V gives CDR1 SNHLY, CDR2 FYNNEI. The V and J ends lost 5 bases and 4 bases, in that order; junction bases with no gene match: 3. This CDR3 is built from 14 residues. CDR3 loop: CASSPDRGNQPQHF. The CDR3 DNA is TGTGCCAGCAGTCCCGACAGGGGGAATCAGCCCCAGCATTTT.

This clonotype was counted a few times. The genes are TRBV24-1 and TRBJ2-3; 13 bases match TRBD2. There are 16 residues in the CDR3. Germline-derived CDR1 and CDR2 are KGHDR and SFDVKD. V was clipped by 6 bases and J by 2 bases; unmatched bases: 4. CDR3 sequence reads: CATSRGLAGLTDTQYF. CDR3 bases: TGTGCCACCAGTAGGGGACTAGCGGGACTCACAGATACGCAGTATTTT.

V and J are TRBV6-1 and TRBJ1-1; D unclear. In germline, CDR1 is MNHNS, CDR2 SASEGT. The CDR3 is 13 residues long. The V and J ends lost 7 bases and 5 bases respectively, with 14 bases between them. CDR3 sequence reads: CASNFGVGTEAFF. CDR3 bases: TGTGCCAGCAATTTCGGGGTGGGGACTGAAGCTTTCTTT.

This clonotype was counted a few times. The rearrangement links TRBV12-3 or TRBV12-4 to TRBJ2-3, with TRBD1 identical over 7 bases. CDR3 length: 14 residues. Trimming took 7 bases from V and 4 from J; bases not matched to a gene: 8. This CDR3 is CASTTRQGSDTQYF. The CDR3 DNA follows: TGTGCCAGCACCACCCGACAGGGTTCAGATACGCAGTATTTT.

This clonotype was seen at least ten times. The chain links TRBV28 to TRBJ2-5; possibly TRBD1 or TRBD2 for D (5 bases each). The CDR3 spans 13 residues. The V gene's germline CDR1 is MDHEN and CDR2 SYDVKM. The V gene lost 7 bases and the J gene lost 4 bases, with 13 bases spanning the gap. This CDR3 is CASTQGRGETQYF. CDR3 nucleotides: TGTGCCAGCACCCAGGGCCGGGGAGAGACCCAGTACTTC.

This clonotype was picked up many times. V gene TRBV7-2 combines with J gene TRBJ1-2; no clear D. Germline lookup yields CDR1 SGHTA and CDR2 FQGNSA. V was shortened by 1 base and J by 8 bases, with 11 bases between the two germline ends. The CDR3 covers 13 residues. In DNA form, the CDR3 reads TGTGCCAGCAGCTTAGTTACTATGGGAGGCTACACCTTC. It yields the protein CASSLVTMGGYTF.

This chain joins TRBV4-3 and TRBJ2-7; no clear D gene. The CDR3 has 10 residues. From germline, CDR1 is LGHNA and CDR2 YSLEER. Between the trimmed V and J ends, which lost 9 bases and 4 bases, there was a span of 7 bases. The chain's CDR3 is CARLFYEQYV. CDR3 DNA: TGCGCCAGGCTCTTTTACGAGCAGTACGTC.

This clonotype was seen at least ten times. The gene calls are TRBV7-9 and TRBJ1-3, with D tentatively TRBD1 (6 bases). The V gene's germline CDR1 is SEHNR and CDR2 FQNEAQ (reference sequence). V was trimmed by 5 bases and J by 3 bases, leaving 14 bases between them. The CDR3 has 15 residues. CDR3 sequence reads: CASSTDRLLGNTIYF. CDR3 nucleotide sequence: TGTGCCAGCAGCACCGACAGGCTCCTTGGAAACACCATATATTTT.

This clonotype was detected a few times. The V gene is TRBV6-2 or TRBV6-3, the J gene TRBJ1-1; 7 bases agree with TRBD1. The V gene's germline CDR1 is MNHEY and CDR2 SVGEGT. CDR3 size: 12 residues. V shed 6 bases, J shed 8 bases, and the junction held 6 bases outside the gene matches. CDR3 sequence: CASSPDRAEAFF. As DNA, the CDR3 is TGTGCCAGCAGCCCCGACAGGGCAGAAGCTTTCTTT.

This clonotype was picked up a small number of times. The V and J genes are TRBV2 and TRBJ2-2; D gene unclear. Trimming removed 5 bases at V and 7 bases at J, with 35 bases between. The CDR3 is made up of 21 amino acids. The germline gives CDR1 SNHLY, CDR2 FYNNEI. The CDR3 bases are TGTGCCAGCAGTACCCGATCCTACTCCGGCAAGCTCGCAAGCCTCCTCGGGGAGCTGTTTTTT. Its translation is CASSTRSYSGKLASLLGELFF.

The V gene is TRBV5-1, the J gene TRBJ2-1, with 10 bases identical to TRBD2. V shed 0 bases, J shed 3 bases, and the junction held 6 bases outside the gene matches. The CDR3 has 17 residues. CDR1 and CDR2 (germline): SGHRS, YFSETQ. For the CDR3, the DNA is TGCGCCAGCAGCTTGGGCAGCGGGAGGGGCTTCTACAATGAGCAGTTCTTC. Its protein is CASSLGSGRGFYNEQFF.

There are a few counts of this clonotype. The rearrangement links TRBV15 to TRBJ2-7, with 10 positions matching TRBD1. J gave up 1 base and V 3 bases, and 0 bases lay outside the gene matches. The CDR3 loop spans 14 amino acids. Per the germline V gene, CDR1 is LNHNV and CDR2 is YYDKDF (reference sequence). CDR3 bases: TGTGCCACCAGCAGGGGACAGGGGTCCTACGAGCAGTACGTC. Protein: CATSRGQGSYEQYV.

The rearrangement joins TRBV2 to TRBJ2-3, with 7 bases identical to TRBD1. Trimming cost V 9 bases and J 6 bases; bases outside gene matches: 6. CDR1 is SNHLY and CDR2 is FYNNEI in the germline V gene. The CDR3 totals 12 residues. In DNA form, the CDR3 reads TGTGCCAGTGAAGGGGGCAGGGATACGCAGTATTTT. Its translation is CASEGGRDTQYF.